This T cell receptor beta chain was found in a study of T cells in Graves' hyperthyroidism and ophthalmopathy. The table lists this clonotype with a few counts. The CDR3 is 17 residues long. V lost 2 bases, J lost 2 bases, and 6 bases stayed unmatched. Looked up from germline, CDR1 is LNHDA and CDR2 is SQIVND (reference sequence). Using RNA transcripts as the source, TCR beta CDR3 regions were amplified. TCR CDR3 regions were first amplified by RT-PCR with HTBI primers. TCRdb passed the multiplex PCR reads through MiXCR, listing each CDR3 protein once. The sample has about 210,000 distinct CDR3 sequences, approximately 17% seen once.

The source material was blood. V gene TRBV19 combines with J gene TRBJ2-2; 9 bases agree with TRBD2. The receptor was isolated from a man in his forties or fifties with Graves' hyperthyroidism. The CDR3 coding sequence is TGTGCCAGTAGTATACCCCGACTAGCGGACAACACCGGGGAGCTGTTTTTT. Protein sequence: CASSIPRLADNTGELFF.